This T cell receptor beta chain was profiled in a study of control samples from healthy donors and cancer patients. The CDR3 has 16 residues. V was cut by 0 bases and J by 2 bases, with 11 bases left in between. Germline values: CDR1 KGHSH, CDR2 LQKENI. Only in-frame clones appear in the TCRdb table, and some are missing; sequencing was by immunoSEQ multiplex PCR. Of approximately 26,000 clones in the sample, roughly 93% were seen once. The clonotype originates from a man over 45 with lung cancer. The specimen sequenced was PBMCs. This rearrangement joins TRBV18 to TRBJ1-3; D remains unclear. Here the CDR3 reads CASSPPAGSAGNTIYF. CDR3 sequence (DNA): TGTGCCAGCTCACCACCGGCGGGGTCAGCTGGAAACACCATATATTTT.